Sequencing of this T cell receptor beta chain was carried out in a study of T cell responses to AZD1222 COVID-19 vaccine. Regarding the study as a whole: Baseline antibody screening turned up just a handful of seropositive AZD1222 recipients. Following two doses of AZD1222, Spike-specific TCR breadth and depth rose.

V was cut by 5 bases and J by 7 bases, with 9 bases left in between. CDR3 length equals 13 residues. Germline V gene lookup returns CDR1 MNHEY and CDR2 SVGEGT. Using immunoSEQ multiplex PCR, the repertoire was profiled, and TCRdb retains in-frame clones only, with some absent. The sample carries under 30,000 clones, around 87% recorded once. This clone came up a few times. Its antigen is currently unknown. The sample was peripheral blood, taken 28 days after the second AZD1222 dose. The chain is built from TRBV6-2 or TRBV6-3 and TRBJ1-6; D gene uncertain. The clonotype was recovered from an adult who received the AZD1222 COVID-19 vaccine. The CDR3 reads CASSHQGNSPLHF. Here the CDR3 DNA reads TGTGCCAGCAGTCACCAAGGCAATTCACCCCTCCACTTT.